Below are 19 T cell receptor beta chains sequenced from a single sample in a study of Ad26.COV2.S vaccination and SARS-CoV-2 variants. Method: immunoSEQ multiplex PCR; TCRdb's copy keeps in-frame clones and lacks some. Of about 400,000 clones listed, around 87% are singletons. As for treatment: around 19 received Ad26.COV2.S at low or high dose, single or two shots; about 5 received placebo; per-sample allocation not given. Sampling happened 63 days after the first vaccine or placebo injection. This specimen consisted of peripheral blood, obtained in a trial of Ad26.COV2.S vaccine versus placebo. The source of these receptors is a person aged 18-60 years who received the Ad26.COV2.S COVID-19 vaccine or a placebo.

V gene TRBV18 combines with J gene TRBJ1-1; TRBD1 might be the D (5 bases). The V and J ends lost 3 bases and 0 bases respectively, with 11 bases between them. Germline-derived CDR1 and CDR2 are KGHSH and LQKENI. This CDR3 has 15 amino acids. This chain's CDR3 is CASSPRGGMNTEAFF. As DNA, the CDR3 is TGTGCCAGCTCACCCCGGGGGGGAATGAACACTGAAGCTTTCTTT.

The gene calls are TRBV3-1 (or the pseudogene TRBV3-2) and TRBJ2-3; D possibly corresponds to TRBD1 (5 bases). Per germline, CDR1 LGHDT and CDR2 YNNKEL (reference sequence). CDR3 length equals 14 residues. Deletions cut 6 bases from V and 6 bases from J, with 16 bases between. The CDR3 DNA follows: TGTGCCAGCAGACGGAGACAGCCCACGGATACGCAGTATTTT. The encoded protein is CASRRRQPTDTQYF.

This chain uses TRBV7-9 with TRBJ1-4; D not resolved. Germline CDR1 reads SEHNR; CDR2 reads FQNEAQ (reference sequence). The CDR3 sequence is 19 residues long. Trimming cost V 5 bases and J 0 bases, with 22 bases left between them. The CDR3: CASSTSRGMGRATNEKLFF. For the CDR3, the DNA is TGTGCCAGCAGCACCTCCCGGGGTATGGGTCGGGCAACTAATGAAAAACTGTTTTTT.

V is TRBV28 and J is TRBJ1-2; D gene unclear. This CDR3 contains 15 residues. V was shortened by 6 bases and J by 1 base, with 15 bases between the two germline ends. Germline V CDR1 and CDR2: MDHEN, SYDVKM. CDR3 in amino acids: CASSEVPINNYGYTF. The DNA of the CDR3 is TGTGCCAGCAGCGAAGTCCCCATTAATAACTATGGCTACACCTTC.

The chain recombines TRBV19 with TRBJ2-6; D is unclear. Trimming stripped 6 bases from V and 1 base from J, with 7 bases between. The V gene's germline CDR1 is LNHDA and CDR2 SQIVND (reference sequence). CDR3 size: 14 residues. The chain's CDR3 is CASRQISGANVLTF. The CDR3 DNA follows: TGTGCCAGTAGACAGATATCTGGGGCCAACGTCCTGACTTTC.

CDR3 amino acids: CASSLDSDEQYF. CDR3 DNA sequence: TGTGCCAGCAGCTTGGACAGTGACGAGCAGTACTTC. The chain is built from TRBV7-9 and TRBJ2-7; possible D gene TRBD1, 6 bases. This CDR3 has 12 residues. Trimming took off 3 bases at V and 5 bases at J, with 8 bases between the two ends. Germline-derived CDR1 and CDR2 are SEHNR and FQNEAQ (reference sequence).

J is TRBJ2-2 and V is TRBV7-9, with 8 positions matching TRBD2. There are 19 residues in the CDR3. Germline V lookup: CDR1 SEHNR, CDR2 FQNEAQ (reference sequence). Trimming cost V 5 bases and J 3 bases; bases outside gene matches: 17. This CDR3 reads CASSPPGGGTLHDTGELFF. The CDR3 DNA follows: TGTGCCAGCAGCCCCCCGGGGGGGGGTACGCTTCACGACACCGGGGAGCTGTTTTTT.

This rearrangement joins TRBV6-1 to TRBJ1-6; 7 bases agree with TRBD1. J was trimmed by 10 bases and V by 2 bases; bases with no gene match: 11. There are 16 residues in the CDR3. Germline CDR1 is MNHNS and CDR2 is SASEGT. CDR3 loop: CASSESGDRKGSPLHF. The CDR3 coding sequence is TGTGCCAGCAGTGAATCCGGGGACAGAAAAGGATCACCCCTCCACTTT.

This chain connects TRBV15 to TRBJ1-5; D ambiguous. The germline V and J ends were trimmed by 5 bases and 7 bases, with 9 bases remaining between them. Per the germline V gene, CDR1 is LNHNV and CDR2 is YYDKDF (reference sequence). This CDR3 contains 12 residues. The CDR3 sequence is CATSPLEQPQHF. The CDR3 nucleotides are TGTGCCACCAGCCCCCTCGAGCAGCCCCAGCATTTT.

This rearrangement joins TRBV2 to TRBJ1-2; D gene unclear. Per the germline V gene, CDR1 is SNHLY and CDR2 is FYNNEI. V was shortened by 7 bases and J by 7 bases, with 13 bases between the two germline ends. The CDR3 has 12 amino acids. The DNA for the CDR3 is TGTGCCAGCACCGGCGATCGGAGTGGCTACACCTTC. It specifies CASTGDRSGYTF. Supplemented by reference TRBV2 and TRBJ1-2, the full variable domain reads EPEVTQTPSHQVTQMGQEVILRCVPISNHLYFYWYRQILGQKVEFLVSFYNNEISEKSEIFDDQFSVERPDGSNFTLKIRSTKLEDSAMYFCASTGDRSGYTFGSGTRLTVV.

The chain is built from TRBV4-3 and TRBJ2-7; 8 nucleotides line up with TRBD2. J lost 3 bases, V lost 3 bases, and 4 bases had no gene match. The CDR3 covers 14 residues. CDR1 is LGHNA, CDR2 YSLEER, per germline. CDR3 protein: CASSQGRGGYEQYF. The CDR3 DNA sequence: TGCGCCAGCAGCCAGGGTCGGGGGGGCTACGAGCAGTACTTC.

The CDR3 loop is CASSPSDSYNEQFF. The CDR3 bases are TGTGCCAGCTCACCGAGCGACTCATACAATGAGCAGTTCTTC. This chain links TRBV18 with TRBJ2-1, with unresolved D. This CDR3 is built from 14 residues. Germline CDR1 is KGHSH and CDR2 is LQKENI. The V end was cut by 3 bases, the J end by 4 bases, with 10 bases between.

This clone appeared a single time. V and J are TRBV24-1 and TRBJ2-1, with 8 bases identical to TRBD2. With V trimmed by 3 bases and J by 2 bases, 5 bases remained unmatched. There are 16 residues in the CDR3. Germline assignment: CDR1 KGHDR and CDR2 SFDVKD. Here the CDR3 reads CATSDPGGSTYNEQFF. DNA of the CDR3: TGTGCCACCAGTGATCCGGGGGGGAGCACCTACAATGAGCAGTTCTTC.

The V call is TRBV7-9, the J call TRBJ2-3; the match to TRBD2 covers 9 bases. Trimming removed 6 bases from V and 7 bases from J; junction bases left unmatched: 5. The CDR3 contains 13 residues. The germline V gene has CDR1 SEHNR and CDR2 FQNEAQ (reference sequence). CDR3 residues: CASSNSGGHTQYF. The CDR3 DNA reads TGTGCCAGCAGTAATAGCGGGGGACATACGCAGTATTTT.

J is TRBJ1-6 and V is TRBV4-3; the D is unclear. The V end was cut by 0 bases, the J end by 10 bases, with 13 bases between. Germline loops: CDR1 LGHNA, CDR2 YSLEER. The CDR3 runs 15 residues. The CDR3 bases are TGCGCCAGCAGCCAAGATCATAGGAACAACTCACCCCTCCACTTT. It codes for CASSQDHRNNSPLHF.

The V call is TRBV15, the J call TRBJ2-7; D is undetermined. V shed 0 bases and J shed 2 bases, with 8 bases lying between them. The CDR3 has 14 amino acids. Germline CDR1 is LNHNV and CDR2 is YYDKDF (reference sequence). Here the CDR3 reads CATSRDRAAYEQYF. CDR3 nucleotide sequence: TGTGCCACCAGCAGAGATAGGGCAGCCTACGAGCAGTACTTC.

The rearrangement uses TRBV5-5 and TRBJ2-7, with a weak D call TRBD1 (6 bases). CDR3 length: 13 residues. Trimming stripped 4 bases from V and 4 bases from J, with 12 bases between. Germline lookup yields CDR1 SGHKS and CDR2 YYEKEE (reference sequence). In DNA form, the CDR3 reads TGTGCCAGCAGCACAGGACAGTCTTACGAGCAGTACTTC. It encodes CASSTGQSYEQYF.

This clone was seen only a few times. The CDR3: CASSHANRGNTEAFF. The CDR3 DNA sequence: TGTGCCAGCAGCCACGCGAACAGGGGGAACACTGAAGCTTTCTTT. V gene TRBV14 combines with J gene TRBJ1-1; 7 nucleotides align to TRBD1. The V segment lost 3 bases and the J segment 1 base; nucleotides outside the gene matches: 5. This CDR3 comprises 15 residues. CDR1 is SGHDN, CDR2 FVKESK, per germline.

The gene calls are TRBV19 and TRBJ2-7, with no clear D. V was shortened by 4 bases and J by 6 bases, with 19 bases between the two germline ends. This CDR3 has 15 residues. Germline V CDR1 and CDR2: LNHDA, SQIVND (reference sequence). Written as DNA, the CDR3 is TGTGCCAGTAGTAGGTCACACGGCTCGAGTCGCGAGCAGTACTTC. Translating gives CASSRSHGSSREQYF.